This record concerns one T cell receptor (beta chain) sequence. Its antigen remains unidentified. Researchers ran the PCR with 60 Vbeta and 13 Jbeta primers. Assay: immunoSEQ multiplex PCR; the TCRdb copy retains only in-frame clones and omits some. In the table there are 90,000 to 140,000 clones, roughly 70% of which are singletons. This sample was included in a study of cytomegalovirus exposure and HLA in healthy donors. Study findings and constraints: Researchers reported that three CMV-associated chains were confirmed in vitro as CMV antigen-specific.

The sequencing sample was made of PBMCs. The clonotype was recovered from a man aged 35-49 years in good health and CMV-seronegative.

The CDR3 reads CASSKDPPWTGGHYGYTF. The CDR3 DNA follows: TGTGCCAGCAGCAAAGACCCGCCCTGGACAGGGGGGCACTATGGCTACACCTTC. The chain couples TRBV21-1 to TRBJ1-2; the table calls TRBD1, which could not be checked here. TRBV21-1 is labeled a pseudogene. This CDR3 is built from 18 residues.